The text below deals with one T cell receptor beta chain. Its antigen is not known. Per germline, CDR1 SGHNT and CDR2 YENEEA. Trimming pared 1 base from V and 7 bases from J, leaving 14 bases between. The CDR3 has 15 residues. This entry comes from a study of cytomegalovirus exposure and HLA in healthy donors. As for the study in general: An early data release held tens of millions of unique TCRs from HLA-typed donors.

Findings and limits, study-wide: In vitro work confirmed that a few CMV-associated chains recognize CMV antigens. Previously analyzed data showed that most TCR beta V segments were productive at a frequency of about 87% or about 30%.

PCR was performed using 60 Vbeta and 13 Jbeta primers. Some clones are missing from TCRdb's copy, which holds only in-frame ones; the method was immunoSEQ multiplex PCR. The table has 120,000 to 150,000 clones, more than 75% seen once. The sample comprised PBMCs. The origin of this receptor is a female donor in good health and CMV-seronegative. This chain links TRBV11-3 with TRBJ2-1, with TRBD1 as a possible D gene (5 bases). CDR3 amino acids: CASSLGGYGANEQFF. Here the CDR3 DNA reads TGTGCCAGCAGCTTAGGGGGCTACGGTGCGAATGAGCAGTTCTTC.